The 22 T cell receptor beta chains below were found in one sample sequenced in a study of T cell responses to AZD1222 COVID-19 vaccine (dated by TCRdb to the early 2020s). The library was obtained by the immunoSEQ multiplex PCR assay. TCRdb stores this immuneACCESS table with in-frame sequences only. Part of the clones is absent; in the studies checked, under half of the shortfall reflects unresolved V genes, and no reason is known for the rest. Present in this sample are 65,000 to 95,000 clones, 80% to 90% of which were seen just once. Clones ranked in the top ten supply more than 9% of the sample. Per the publication, the time point label means: about 28 days (+/-7) after the second vaccine dose. The sequences come from peripheral blood, collected 28 days after the second AZD1222 dose. These receptors were collected from an adult who received the AZD1222 COVID-19 vaccine.

The chain employs TRBV14 and TRBJ2-3; D may correspond to TRBD1 or TRBD2 (6 bases each). Germline CDR1 is SGHDN and CDR2 is FVKESK. The V and J ends lost 4 bases and 2 bases respectively, with 10 bases between them. CDR3 size: 14 residues. CDR3 nucleotides: TGTGCCAGCAGCCCAGGGGACTTCACAGATACGCAGTATTTT. It encodes CASSPGDFTDTQYF. Full variable domain (remainder filled in from reference TRBV14 and TRBJ2-3): EAGVTQFPSHSVIEKGQTVTLRCDPISGHDNLYWYRRVMGKEIKFLLHFVKESKQDESGMPNNRFLAERTGGTYSTLKVQPAELEDSGVYFCASSPGDFTDTQYFGPGTRLTVL.

The chain carries TRBV3-1 (or the pseudogene TRBV3-2) and TRBJ1-3; the D is unclear. The germline V and J ends were trimmed by 3 bases and 0 bases, with 12 bases remaining between them. CDR3 length equals 16 residues. In germline, CDR1 is LGHDT, CDR2 YNNKEL (reference sequence). Written as DNA, the CDR3 is TGTGCCAGCAGCCAGGGTACAGTTAGCTCTGGAAACACCATATATTTT. Translation gives CASSQGTVSSGNTIYF.

This chain links TRBV10-3 with TRBJ2-1; D is uncertain. Trimming removed 0 bases at V and 4 bases at J, with 1 base between. The CDR3 is made up of 12 amino acids. Germline V gives CDR1 ENHRY, CDR2 SYGVKD. CDR3 DNA: TGTGCCATCAGTGAGTCATACAATGAGCAGTTCTTC. Encoded protein: CAISESYNEQFF.

The chain couples TRBV2 to TRBJ1-1; D uncertain. With 5 bases removed from V and 2 bases from J, the gap between germline ends came to 15 bases. Germline values: CDR1 SNHLY, CDR2 FYNNEI. This CDR3 has 15 amino acids. CDR3 coding DNA: TGTGCCAGCAGTCAAGAGGTGCCGGCCAACACTGAAGCTTTCTTT. Translated: CASSQEVPANTEAFF.

This clone was seen a handful of times. The CDR3 sequence is CASSPGLRGQPQHF. Written as DNA, the CDR3 is TGTGCCAGCAGCCCGGGCCTCAGGGGTCAGCCCCAGCATTTT. The chain has TRBV9 and TRBJ1-5, with a tentative D call TRBD1 (6 bases). This CDR3 region has 14 residues. Trimming took off 4 bases at V and 6 bases at J, with 14 bases between the two ends. The germline V gene has CDR1 SGDLS and CDR2 YYNGEE. The complete variable domain, with remaining parts taken from reference TRBV9 and TRBJ1-5, reads DSGVTQTPKHLITATGQRVTLRCSPRSGDLSVYWYQQSLDQGLQFLIQYYNGEERAKGNILERFSAQQFPDLHSELNLSSLELGDSALYFCASSPGLRGQPQHFGDGTRLSIL.

This clone was seen only a few times. This chain uses TRBV6-6 with TRBJ1-6, with D possibly being TRBD1 (6 bases). V lost 8 bases and J lost 10, with 18 bases in between. There are 14 residues in the CDR3. Looked up from germline, CDR1 is MNHNY and CDR2 is SVGAGI (reference sequence). The CDR3 sequence is CASRRGMSESPLHF. Written as DNA, the CDR3 is TGTGCCAGCCGCAGGGGCATGAGCGAGTCACCCCTCCACTTT.

This chain joins TRBV4-1 and TRBJ1-6; D unclear. Germline V gene lookup returns CDR1 MGHRA and CDR2 YSYEKL. The CDR3 covers 14 residues. V dropped 1 base and J dropped 10 bases, with 11 bases sitting between them. Here the CDR3 DNA reads TGCGCCAGCAGCCAAGTTACGGAAGTCTCACCCCTCCACTTT. This translates into CASSQVTEVSPLHF.

CDR3: CASSDRKNQPQHF. CDR3 nucleotides: TGTGCCAGCAGTGACAGAAAGAATCAGCCCCAGCATTTT. The V call is TRBV2, the J call TRBJ1-5; D is unclear. Trimming took 3 bases from V and 4 from J, leaving 7 bases between them. The CDR3 is made up of 13 amino acids. Per the germline V gene, CDR1 is SNHLY and CDR2 is FYNNEI.

This clone showed up just once. The rearrangement links TRBV18 to TRBJ1-3; D is perhaps TRBD1 (5 bases). The V end was cut by 2 bases, the J end by 4 bases, with 21 bases between. Germline values: CDR1 KGHSH, CDR2 LQKENI. The CDR3 has 18 residues. The CDR3 loop is CASSPSPGPTLGGNTIYF. CDR3 coding DNA: TGTGCCAGCTCACCATCGCCGGGACCGACGCTCGGAGGAAACACCATATATTTT.

The genes are TRBV16 and TRBJ1-4; the match to TRBD1 covers 7 bases. CDR1 and CDR2 from the germline V gene are KGHSY and FQNENV. V lost 7 bases and J lost 3; bases outside the gene matches: 5. The CDR3 covers 14 residues. CDR3 region: CASTTGASNEKLFF. Here the CDR3 DNA reads TGTGCCAGCACCACAGGGGCCTCTAATGAAAAACTGTTTTTT.

V gene TRBV7-2 combines with J gene TRBJ1-5; D is unresolved. Germline values: CDR1 SGHTA, CDR2 FQGNSA. V was clipped by 1 base and J by 0 bases, with 10 bases between them. CDR3 length: 16 amino acids. This chain's CDR3 is CASSLGALYSNQPQHF. CDR3 bases: TGTGCCAGCAGCTTAGGGGCCCTCTATAGCAATCAGCCCCAGCATTTT.

This clone has just one count. The chain recombines TRBV7-2 with TRBJ2-7, with TRBD2 matching 8 bases. J gave up 0 bases and V 3 bases, and 4 bases lay outside the gene matches. The CDR3 is made up of 15 amino acids. Per germline, CDR1 SGHTA and CDR2 FQGNSA. The CDR3 region has the DNA TGTGCCAGCAGCTTCTACGGGGGGGACTCCTACGAGCAGTACTTC. Translation gives CASSFYGGDSYEQYF.

The chain joins TRBV10-3 to TRBJ2-1; D may be TRBD2 (6 bases). The V gene lost 3 bases and the J gene lost 12 bases, with 15 bases spanning the gap. Germline V gene lookup returns CDR1 ENHRY and CDR2 SYGVKD. This CDR3 is 13 amino acids long. The CDR3 DNA follows: TGTGCCATCAGTGAAATAGCGGTTGGGACGCAGTTCTTC. It translates to CAISEIAVGTQFF.

The CDR3 protein is CPTSPLLDSNQETQYF. For the CDR3, the DNA is TGCCCCACCAGCCCACTACTGGACAGTAACCAAGAGACCCAGTACTTC. V is TRBV4-1 and J is TRBJ2-5; D perhaps matches TRBD1 (6 bases). In germline, CDR1 is MGHRA, CDR2 YSYEKL. The CDR3 is 16 amino acids.

This clone ranks as medium-sized. The rearrangement joins TRBV6-5 to TRBJ2-5; D may be TRBD2 (6 bases). The CDR3 is 14 residues long. V lost 8 bases and J 5 bases, leaving 18 bases between the germline ends. The germline V gene has CDR1 MNHEY and CDR2 SVGAGI. CDR3 region: CASGRTHGSETQYF. DNA for the CDR3: TGTGCCAGCGGGAGGACTCACGGGTCGGAGACCCAGTACTTC.

This rearrangement joins TRBV3-1 (or the pseudogene TRBV3-2) to TRBJ2-2; TRBD2 might be the D (6 bases). Trimming stripped 5 bases from V and 1 base from J, with 11 bases between. Germline CDR1 LGHDT, CDR2 YNNKEL (reference sequence). This CDR3 comprises 15 residues. CDR3: CASSDRDLNTGELFF. The CDR3 DNA is TGTGCCAGCAGCGACCGGGACTTGAACACCGGGGAGCTGTTTTTT.

The V and J genes are TRBV28 and TRBJ1-5; maybe TRBD1 (6 bases). V lost 6 bases, J lost 5 bases, and 23 bases lay in between. In germline, CDR1 is MDHEN, CDR2 SYDVKM. This CDR3 comprises 17 residues. The CDR3 is CASSTNIYRGQDQPQHF. The CDR3, as DNA: TGTGCCAGCAGCACGAATATTTATCGGGGGCAGGATCAGCCCCAGCATTTT. Using reference TRBV28 and TRBJ1-5 for the parts outside the CDR3, the full variable domain is DVKVTQSSRYLVKRTGEKVFLECVQDMDHENMFWYRQDPGLGLRLIYFSYDVKMKEKGDIPEGYSVSREKKERFSLILESASTNQTSMYLCASSTNIYRGQDQPQHFGDGTRLSIL.

The chain uses TRBV6-5 and TRBJ1-1, with D possibly being TRBD1 (5 bases). The germline V gene has CDR1 MNHEY and CDR2 SVGAGI. The CDR3 is 13 amino acids. The ends were cut back, 8 bases at V and 4 bases at J, with 14 bases in the middle. The CDR3 region is CASLTAMGTEAFF. In DNA form, the CDR3 reads TGTGCCAGCTTGACAGCCATGGGCACTGAAGCTTTCTTT.

The chain joins TRBV3-1 (or the pseudogene TRBV3-2) to TRBJ2-3; no clear D gene. V gave up 5 bases and J gave up 5 bases, with 8 bases separating them. Germline CDR1 and CDR2: LGHDT and YNNKEL (reference sequence). This CDR3 comprises 12 residues. CDR3 in amino acids: CASSKPGDTQYF. The CDR3, as DNA: TGTGCCAGCAGCAAACCGGGAGATACGCAGTATTTT.

The chain has TRBV7-8 and TRBJ2-3; possible D gene TRBD2, 5 bases. The V end lost 0 bases, the J end lost 8 bases, and 18 bases lay between the germline ends. The CDR3 covers 16 residues. CDR1 is SGHVS, CDR2 FQNEAQ, per germline. CDR3 bases: TGTGCCAGCAGCTTAGCCCTAGCTAGTGAGGTCGGTACGCAGTATTTT. This translates into CASSLALASEVGTQYF.

The chain couples TRBV19 to TRBJ2-3; TRBD2 matches at 11 bases. The CDR3 has 16 residues. CDR1 LNHDA and CDR2 SQIVND come from the germline V gene (reference sequence). Trimming took 4 bases from V and 6 from J; bases not matched to a gene: 9. The CDR3 loop is CASSNLGTSGRDTQYF. DNA for the CDR3: TGTGCCAGTAGTAACCTCGGGACTAGCGGTAGGGATACGCAGTATTTT.

The gene calls are TRBV6-5 and TRBJ1-6; D is unclear. Germline CDR1 is MNHEY and CDR2 is SVGAGI. With 6 bases removed from V and 6 bases from J, the gap between germline ends came to 15 bases. The CDR3 is 15 amino acids. The CDR3: CASSLNQIGNSPLHF. The CDR3 DNA sequence: TGTGCCAGCAGCCTCAACCAGATCGGTAATTCACCCCTCCACTTT.